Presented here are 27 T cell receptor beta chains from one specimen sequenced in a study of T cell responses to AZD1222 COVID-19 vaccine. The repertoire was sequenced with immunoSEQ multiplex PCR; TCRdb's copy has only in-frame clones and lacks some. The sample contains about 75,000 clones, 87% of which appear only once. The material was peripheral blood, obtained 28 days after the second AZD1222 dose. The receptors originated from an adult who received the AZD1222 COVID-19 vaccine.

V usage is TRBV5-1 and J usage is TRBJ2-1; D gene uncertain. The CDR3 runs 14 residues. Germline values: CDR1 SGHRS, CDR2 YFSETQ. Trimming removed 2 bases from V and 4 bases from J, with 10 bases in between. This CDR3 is CASSLENLYNEQFF. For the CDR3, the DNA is TGCGCCAGCAGCTTAGAGAACCTATACAATGAGCAGTTCTTC.

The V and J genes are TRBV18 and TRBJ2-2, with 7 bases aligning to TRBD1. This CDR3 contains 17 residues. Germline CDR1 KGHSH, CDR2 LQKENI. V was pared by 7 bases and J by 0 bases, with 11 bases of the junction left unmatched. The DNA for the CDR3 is TGTGCCAGCTGTCAACCCAGGGACAGTCCGAACACCGGGGAGCTGTTTTTT. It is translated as CASCQPRDSPNTGELFF.

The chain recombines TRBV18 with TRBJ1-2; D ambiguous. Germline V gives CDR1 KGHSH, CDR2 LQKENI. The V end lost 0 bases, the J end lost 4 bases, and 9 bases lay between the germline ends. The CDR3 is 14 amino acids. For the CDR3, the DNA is TGTGCCAGCTCACCACCGCCGGATCCCTATGGCTACACCTTC. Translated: CASSPPPDPYGYTF.

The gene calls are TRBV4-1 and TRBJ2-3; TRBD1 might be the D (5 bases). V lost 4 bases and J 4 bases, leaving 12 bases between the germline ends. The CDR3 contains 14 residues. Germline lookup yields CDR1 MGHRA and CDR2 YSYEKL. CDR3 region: CASSLSWGPDTQYF. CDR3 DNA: TGCGCCAGCAGCCTCTCGTGGGGCCCAGATACGCAGTATTTT.

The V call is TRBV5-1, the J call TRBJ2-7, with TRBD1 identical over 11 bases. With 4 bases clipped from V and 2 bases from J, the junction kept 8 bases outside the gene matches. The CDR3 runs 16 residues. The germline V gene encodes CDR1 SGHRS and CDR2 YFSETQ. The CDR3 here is CASSLSWDRGTYEQYF. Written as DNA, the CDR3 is TGCGCCAGCAGCCTGAGTTGGGACAGGGGGACCTACGAGCAGTACTTC.

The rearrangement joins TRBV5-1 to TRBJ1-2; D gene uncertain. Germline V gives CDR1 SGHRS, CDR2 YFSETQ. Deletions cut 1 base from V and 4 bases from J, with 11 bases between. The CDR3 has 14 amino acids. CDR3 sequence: CASSLSSYGYGYTF. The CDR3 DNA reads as TGCGCCAGCAGCTTGTCGTCATATGGCTATGGCTACACCTTC.

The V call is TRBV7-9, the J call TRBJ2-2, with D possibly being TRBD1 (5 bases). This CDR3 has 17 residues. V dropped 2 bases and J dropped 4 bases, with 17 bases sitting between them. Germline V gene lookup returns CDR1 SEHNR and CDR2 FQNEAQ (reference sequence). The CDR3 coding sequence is TGTGCCAGCAGCTTATTGATAAGGCAGGGCAGCACCGGGGAGCTGTTTTTT. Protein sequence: CASSLLIRQGSTGELFF.

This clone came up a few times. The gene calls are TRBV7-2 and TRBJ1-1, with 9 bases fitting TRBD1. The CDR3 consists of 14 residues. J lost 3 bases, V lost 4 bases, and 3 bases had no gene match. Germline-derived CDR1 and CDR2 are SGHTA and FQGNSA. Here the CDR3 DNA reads TGTGCCAGCAGCTCACAGGGGGCAGACACTGAAGCTTTCTTT. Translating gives CASSSQGADTEAFF.

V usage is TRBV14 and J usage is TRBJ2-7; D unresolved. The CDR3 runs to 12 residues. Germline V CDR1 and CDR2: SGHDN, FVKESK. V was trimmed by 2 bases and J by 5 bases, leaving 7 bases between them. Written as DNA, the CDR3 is TGTGCCAGCAGCCAATTCAGGAACGAGCAGTACTTC. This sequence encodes CASSQFRNEQYF.

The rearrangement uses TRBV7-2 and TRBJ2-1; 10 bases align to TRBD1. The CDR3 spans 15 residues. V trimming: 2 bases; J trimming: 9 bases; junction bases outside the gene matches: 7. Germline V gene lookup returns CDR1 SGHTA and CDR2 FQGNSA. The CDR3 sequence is CASSLRGTGESEQFF. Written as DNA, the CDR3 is TGTGCCAGCAGCTTAAGGGGGACAGGGGAGAGTGAGCAGTTCTTC.

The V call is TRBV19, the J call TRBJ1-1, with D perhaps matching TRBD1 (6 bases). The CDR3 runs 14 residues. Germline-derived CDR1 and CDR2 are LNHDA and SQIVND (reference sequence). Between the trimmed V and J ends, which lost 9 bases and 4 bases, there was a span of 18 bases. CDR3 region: CASSRSGAPTEAFF. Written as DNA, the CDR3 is TGTGCCAGCTCCCGATCGGGGGCCCCCACTGAAGCTTTCTTT.

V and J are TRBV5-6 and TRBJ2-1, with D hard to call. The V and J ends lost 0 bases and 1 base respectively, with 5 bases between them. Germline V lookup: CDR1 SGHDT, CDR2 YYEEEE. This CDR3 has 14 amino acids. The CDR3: CASSLEGSYNEQFF. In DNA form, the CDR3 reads TGTGCCAGCAGCTTGGAGGGTTCCTACAATGAGCAGTTCTTC.

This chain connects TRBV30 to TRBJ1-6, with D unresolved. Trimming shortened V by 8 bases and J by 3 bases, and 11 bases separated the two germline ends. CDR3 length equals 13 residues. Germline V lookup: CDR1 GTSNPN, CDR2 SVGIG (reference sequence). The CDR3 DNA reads TGTGCCGGGGTACGGAACTATAATTCACCCCTCCACTTT. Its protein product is CAGVRNYNSPLHF.

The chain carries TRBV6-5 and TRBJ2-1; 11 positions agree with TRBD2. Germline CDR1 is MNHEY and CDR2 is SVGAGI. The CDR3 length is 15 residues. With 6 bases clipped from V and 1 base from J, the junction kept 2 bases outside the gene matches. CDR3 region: CASSVAGGSYNEQFF. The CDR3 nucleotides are TGTGCCAGCAGCGTAGCGGGGGGGTCCTACAATGAGCAGTTCTTC.

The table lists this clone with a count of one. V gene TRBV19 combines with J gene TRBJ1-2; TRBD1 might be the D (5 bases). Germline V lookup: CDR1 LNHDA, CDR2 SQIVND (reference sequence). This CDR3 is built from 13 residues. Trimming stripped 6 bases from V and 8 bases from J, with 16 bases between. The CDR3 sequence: CASRLQTVTGYTF. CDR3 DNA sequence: TGTGCCAGTAGACTCCAGACAGTTACCGGCTACACCTTC.

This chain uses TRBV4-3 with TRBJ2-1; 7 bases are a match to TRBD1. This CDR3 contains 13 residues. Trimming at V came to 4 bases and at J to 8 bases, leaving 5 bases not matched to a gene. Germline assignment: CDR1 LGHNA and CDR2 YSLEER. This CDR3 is CASSRETGYEQFF. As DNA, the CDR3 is TGCGCCAGCAGCCGAGAGACAGGGTATGAGCAGTTCTTC.

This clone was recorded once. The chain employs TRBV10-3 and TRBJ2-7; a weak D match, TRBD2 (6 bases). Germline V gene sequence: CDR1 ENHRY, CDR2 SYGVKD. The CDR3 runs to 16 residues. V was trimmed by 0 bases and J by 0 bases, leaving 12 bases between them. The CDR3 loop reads CAISESTGDLSYEQYF. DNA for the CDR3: TGTGCCATCAGTGAGTCGACGGGGGACCTCTCCTACGAGCAGTACTTC.

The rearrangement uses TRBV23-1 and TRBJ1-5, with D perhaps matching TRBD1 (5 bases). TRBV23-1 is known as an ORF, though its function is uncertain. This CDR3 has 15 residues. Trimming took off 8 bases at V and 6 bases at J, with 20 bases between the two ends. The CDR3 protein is CASRCLGGRCQPQHF. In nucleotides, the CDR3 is TGCGCCAGCCGCTGCCTCGGGGGTCGGTGTCAGCCCCAGCATTTT.

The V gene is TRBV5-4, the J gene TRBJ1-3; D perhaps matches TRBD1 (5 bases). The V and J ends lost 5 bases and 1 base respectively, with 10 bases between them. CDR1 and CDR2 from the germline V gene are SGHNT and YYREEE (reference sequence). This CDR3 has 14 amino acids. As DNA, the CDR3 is TGTGCCAGCAGTCCCGGGGGGTCTGGAAACACCATATATTTT. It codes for CASSPGGSGNTIYF.

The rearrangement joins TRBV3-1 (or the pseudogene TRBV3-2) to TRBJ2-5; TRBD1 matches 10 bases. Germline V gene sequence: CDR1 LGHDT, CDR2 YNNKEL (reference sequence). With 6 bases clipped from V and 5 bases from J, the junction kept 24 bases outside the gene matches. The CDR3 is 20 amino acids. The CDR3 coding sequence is TGTGCCAGCAGTCGCGCCTCACTTGGAGGTAGACAGGGGGCGAGGGAGACCCAGTACTTC. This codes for CASSRASLGGRQGARETQYF.

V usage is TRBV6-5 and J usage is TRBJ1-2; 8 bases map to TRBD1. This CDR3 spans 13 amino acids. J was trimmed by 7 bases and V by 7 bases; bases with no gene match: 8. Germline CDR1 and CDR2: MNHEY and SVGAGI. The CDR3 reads CASTLTGGPGYTF. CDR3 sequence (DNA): TGTGCCAGCACCCTTACAGGGGGTCCTGGCTACACCTTC.

The CDR3 bases are TGCGCCAGCAGCTTGGCTCTAGCGACAGATACGCAGTATTTT. Translated: CASSLALATDTQYF. The gene calls are TRBV5-1 and TRBJ2-3; TRBD2 might be the D (6 bases). The CDR3 runs to 14 residues. CDR1 and CDR2 (germline): SGHRS, YFSETQ. V lost 0 bases and J lost 3, with 8 bases in between. Full variable domain (remainder filled in from reference TRBV5-1 and TRBJ2-3): KAGVTQTPRYLIKTRGQQVTLSCSPISGHRSVSWYQQTPGQGLQFLFEYFSETQRNKGNFPGRFSGRQFSNSRSEMNVSTLELGDSALYLCASSLALATDTQYFGPGTRLTVL.

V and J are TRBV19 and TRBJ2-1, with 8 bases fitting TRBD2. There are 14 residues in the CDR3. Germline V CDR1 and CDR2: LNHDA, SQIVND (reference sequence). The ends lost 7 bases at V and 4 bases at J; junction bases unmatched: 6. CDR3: CASKLTSEYNEQFF. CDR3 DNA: TGTGCCAGTAAACTGACTAGCGAATACAATGAGCAGTTCTTC.

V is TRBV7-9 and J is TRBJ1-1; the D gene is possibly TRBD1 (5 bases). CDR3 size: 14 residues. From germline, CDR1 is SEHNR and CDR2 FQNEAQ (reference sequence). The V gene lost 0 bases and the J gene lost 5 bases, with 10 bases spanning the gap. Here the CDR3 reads CASSLAGGGTEAFF. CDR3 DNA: TGTGCCAGCAGCTTAGCTGGGGGAGGGACTGAAGCTTTCTTT.

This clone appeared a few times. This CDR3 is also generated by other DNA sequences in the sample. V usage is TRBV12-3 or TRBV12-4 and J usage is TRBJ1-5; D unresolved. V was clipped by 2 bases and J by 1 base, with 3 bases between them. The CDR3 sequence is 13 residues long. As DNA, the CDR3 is TGTGCCAGCAGTTTATTGAGCAATCAGCCCCAGCATTTT. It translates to CASSLLSNQPQHF.

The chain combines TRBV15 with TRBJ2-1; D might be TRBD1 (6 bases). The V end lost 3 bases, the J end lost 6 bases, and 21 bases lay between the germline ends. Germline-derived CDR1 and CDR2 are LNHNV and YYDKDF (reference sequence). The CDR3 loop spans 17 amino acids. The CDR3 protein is CATSSGKTVIGGNEQFF. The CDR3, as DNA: TGTGCCACCAGCAGTGGAAAGACAGTCATAGGGGGCAATGAGCAGTTCTTC.

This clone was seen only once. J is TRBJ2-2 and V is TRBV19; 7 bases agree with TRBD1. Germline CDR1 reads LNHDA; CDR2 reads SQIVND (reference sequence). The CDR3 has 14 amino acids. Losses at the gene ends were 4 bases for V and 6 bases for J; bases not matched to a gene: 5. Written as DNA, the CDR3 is TGTGCCAGTAGTAAGACAGGGTTAGCCGGGGAGCTGTTTTTT. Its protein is CASSKTGLAGELFF.